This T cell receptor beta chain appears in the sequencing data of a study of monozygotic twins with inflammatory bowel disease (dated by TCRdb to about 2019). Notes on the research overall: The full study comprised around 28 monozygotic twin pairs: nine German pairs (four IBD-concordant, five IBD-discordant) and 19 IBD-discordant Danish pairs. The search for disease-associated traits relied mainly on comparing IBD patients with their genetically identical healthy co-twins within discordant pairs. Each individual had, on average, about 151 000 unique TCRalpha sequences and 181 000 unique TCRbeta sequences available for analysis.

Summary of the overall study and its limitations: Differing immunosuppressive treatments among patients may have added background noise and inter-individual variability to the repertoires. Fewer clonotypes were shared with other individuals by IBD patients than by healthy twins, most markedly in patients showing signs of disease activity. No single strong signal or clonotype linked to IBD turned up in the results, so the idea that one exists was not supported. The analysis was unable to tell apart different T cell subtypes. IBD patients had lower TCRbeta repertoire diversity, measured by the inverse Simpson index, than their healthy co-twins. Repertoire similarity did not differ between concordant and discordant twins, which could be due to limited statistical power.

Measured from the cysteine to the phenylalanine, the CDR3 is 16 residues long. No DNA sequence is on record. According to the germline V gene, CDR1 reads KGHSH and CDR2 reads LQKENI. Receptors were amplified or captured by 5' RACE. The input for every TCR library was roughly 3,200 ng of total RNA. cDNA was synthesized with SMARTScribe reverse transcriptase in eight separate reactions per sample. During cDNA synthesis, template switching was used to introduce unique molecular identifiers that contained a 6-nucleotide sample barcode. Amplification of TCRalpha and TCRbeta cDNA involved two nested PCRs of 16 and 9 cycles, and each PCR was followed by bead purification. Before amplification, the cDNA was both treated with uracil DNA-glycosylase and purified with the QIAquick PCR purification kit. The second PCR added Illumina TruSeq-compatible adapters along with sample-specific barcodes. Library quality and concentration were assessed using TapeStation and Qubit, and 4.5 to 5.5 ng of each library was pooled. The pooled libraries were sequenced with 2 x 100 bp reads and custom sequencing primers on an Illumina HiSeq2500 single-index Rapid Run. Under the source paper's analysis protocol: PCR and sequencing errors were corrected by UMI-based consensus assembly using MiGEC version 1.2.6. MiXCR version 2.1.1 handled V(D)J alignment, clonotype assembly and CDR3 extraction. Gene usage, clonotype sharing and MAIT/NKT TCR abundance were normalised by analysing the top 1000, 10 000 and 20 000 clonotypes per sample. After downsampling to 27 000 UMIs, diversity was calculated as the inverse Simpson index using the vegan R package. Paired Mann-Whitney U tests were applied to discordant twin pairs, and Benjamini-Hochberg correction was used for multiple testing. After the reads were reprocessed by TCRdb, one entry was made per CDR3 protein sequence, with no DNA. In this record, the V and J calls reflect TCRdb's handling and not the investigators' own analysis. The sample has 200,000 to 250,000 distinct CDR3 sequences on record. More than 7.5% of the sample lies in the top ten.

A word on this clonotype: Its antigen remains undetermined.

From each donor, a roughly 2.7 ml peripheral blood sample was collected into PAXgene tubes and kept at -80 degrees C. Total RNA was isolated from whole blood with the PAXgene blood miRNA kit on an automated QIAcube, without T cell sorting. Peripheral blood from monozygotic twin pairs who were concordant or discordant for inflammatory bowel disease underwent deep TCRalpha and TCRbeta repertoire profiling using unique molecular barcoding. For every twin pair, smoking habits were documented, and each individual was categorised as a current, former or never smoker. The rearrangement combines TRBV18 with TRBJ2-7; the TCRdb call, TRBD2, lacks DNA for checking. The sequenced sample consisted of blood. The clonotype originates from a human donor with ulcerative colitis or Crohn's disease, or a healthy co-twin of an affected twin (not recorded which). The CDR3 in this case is CASSPIAGVSSYEQYF.